Each of the 27 T cell receptor beta chains below was sequenced from the same sample in a study of CD8 T cells in ankylosing spondylitis. TCRdb independently ran MiXCR on the 5' RACE reads; one entry per CDR3 protein. Of 50,000 to 65,000 distinct CDR3 sequences listed, roughly 7.3% were seen once; the top ten hold around 8.5%. Material for sequencing was blood, either unsorted or a sorted T cell fraction (not recorded which). Source of these receptors: a female donor with ankylosing spondylitis or in good health (not recorded which).

This clonotype appeared a few times. The chain carries TRBV6-5 and TRBJ1-1; a possible D gene is TRBD1 (6 bases). This CDR3 has 15 residues. CDR1 is MNHEY, CDR2 SVGAGI, per germline. V lost 5 bases and J lost 0, with 13 bases in between. The CDR3 sequence: CASSIEGGLNTEAFF. Here the CDR3 DNA reads TGTGCCAGCAGTATTGAGGGGGGGTTGAACACTGAAGCTTTCTTT.

This rearrangement joins TRBV5-1 to TRBJ1-4; no reliable D call. CDR3 length: 15 residues. Trimming stripped 4 bases from V and 0 bases from J, with 10 bases between. Germline CDR1 is SGHRS and CDR2 is YFSETQ. CDR3 coding DNA: TGCGCCAGCAGCAGGTCCCACGCAACTAATGAAAAACTGTTTTTT. This codes for CASSRSHATNEKLFF.

The chain is built from TRBV20-1 and TRBJ2-2, with 7 bases identical to TRBD1. The germline CDR1 and CDR2 sequences are DFQATT and SNEGSKA (reference sequence). CDR3 size: 15 residues. V lost 4 bases to trimming and J lost 0 bases; unmatched junction nucleotides: 5. CDR3 in amino acids: CSATTGVPNTGELFF. The CDR3 DNA reads as TGCAGTGCTACTACAGGGGTCCCGAACACCGGGGAGCTGTTTTTT.

This clonotype has at least ten counts. The chain has TRBV5-1 and TRBJ1-4, with D tentatively TRBD1 (5 bases). V lost 2 bases and J lost 8, with 13 bases in between. This CDR3 spans 14 amino acids. Germline lookup yields CDR1 SGHRS and CDR2 YFSETQ. The CDR3 protein is CASSFPLGGEKLFF. CDR3 bases: TGCGCCAGCAGCTTCCCGCTGGGGGGGGAAAAACTGTTTTTT.

This clonotype was seen repeatedly, ten times or more. The chain couples TRBV6-2 or TRBV6-3 to TRBJ2-7; 7 bases fit TRBD2. V was pared by 5 bases and J by 2 bases, with 9 bases of the junction left unmatched. CDR1 and CDR2 (germline): MNHEY, SVGEGT. The length of the CDR3 is 15 residues. This CDR3 is CASSPPGLPPYEQYF. CDR3 DNA sequence: TGTGCCAGCAGTCCACCGGGACTACCGCCCTACGAGCAGTACTTC.

The chain carries TRBV3-1 and TRBJ1-2; D might be TRBD1 (5 bases). CDR3 length: 15 residues. Germline CDR1 is LGHDT and CDR2 is YNNKEL (reference sequence). V lost 1 base and J 8 bases, leaving 17 bases between the germline ends. CDR3 loop: CASSQGTGPSRGYTF. In DNA, the CDR3 is TGTGCCAGCAGCCAAGGGACGGGGCCTTCGAGGGGCTACACCTTC.

This clonotype was detected many times. V and J are TRBV11-2 and TRBJ2-5; a possible D gene is TRBD1 (6 bases). The CDR3 loop spans 12 amino acids. V was shortened by 6 bases and J by 4 bases, with 9 bases between the two germline ends. The germline CDR1 and CDR2 sequences are SGHAT and FQNNGV. This chain's CDR3 is CASSVGAETQYF. As DNA, the CDR3 is TGTGCCAGCAGTGTGGGGGCAGAGACCCAGTACTTC.

V and J are TRBV29-1 and TRBJ1-2; D not certain. V was pared by 7 bases and J by 7 bases, with 16 bases between. Germline V gene lookup returns CDR1 SQVTM and CDR2 ANQGSEA. The CDR3 has 12 amino acids. This CDR3 reads CSANIPRGGYTF. In DNA form, the CDR3 reads TGCAGCGCAAACATACCCAGAGGTGGCTACACCTTC. Supplemented by reference TRBV29-1 and TRBJ1-2, the full variable domain reads SAVISQKPSRDICQRGTSLTIQCQVDSQVTMMFWYRQQPGQSLTLIATANQGSEATYESGFVIDKFPISRPNLTFSTLTVSNMSPEDSSIYLCSANIPRGGYTFGSGTRLTVV.

This clonotype was picked up many times. The chain is built from TRBV10-3 and TRBJ2-3; D unresolved. The CDR3 runs 14 residues. CDR1 and CDR2 from the germline V gene are ENHRY and SYGVKD. V was pared by 0 bases and J by 1 base, with 5 bases between. This CDR3 reads CAISESWGTDTQYF. For the CDR3, the DNA is TGTGCCATCAGTGAGTCGTGGGGCACAGATACGCAGTATTTT.

This clonotype was seen many times. The rearrangement links TRBV5-1 to TRBJ2-7, with 8 bases matching TRBD1. Germline CDR1 and CDR2: SGHRS and YFSETQ. Losses at the gene ends were 4 bases for V and 2 bases for J; bases not matched to a gene: 5. CDR3 length equals 14 residues. The CDR3 sequence is CASSPGTGTYEQYV. Here the CDR3 DNA reads TGCGCCAGCAGCCCGGGGACAGGTACCTACGAGCAGTACGTC.

This clonotype was seen repeatedly, ten times or more. The chain joins TRBV6-5 to TRBJ1-1, with D maybe TRBD1 (6 bases). This CDR3 has 15 amino acids. Trimming shortened V by 4 bases and J by 7 bases, and 19 bases separated the two germline ends. CDR1 and CDR2 (germline): MNHEY, SVGAGI. The CDR3 DNA sequence: TGTGCCAGCAGTTGCCTTCCTAACAGGGCGGATGAAGCTTTCTTT. Its protein is CASSCLPNRADEAFF.

The V gene is TRBV7-9, the J gene TRBJ2-5; maybe TRBD2 (6 bases). The V and J ends lost 0 bases and 5 bases respectively, with 10 bases between them. The CDR3 covers 14 residues. CDR1 and CDR2 from the germline V gene are SEHNR and FQNEAQ (reference sequence). Written as DNA, the CDR3 is TGTGCCAGCAGCTTAGCTAGCGGCCGCGAGACCCAGTACTTC. Translated: CASSLASGRETQYF.

This clonotype has a handful of counts. At one of its ends the junction is not consistent with the germline gene, which may arise from a read error. The chain joins TRBV7-2 to TRBJ1-3; no clear D gene. Germline CDR1 and CDR2: SGHTA and FQGNSA. The CDR3 contains 17 residues. This chain's CDR3 is CASSPGPSQSSGNTIYF. CDR3 in DNA: TGTGCTAGCAGCCCAGGTCCCAGCCAGAGCTCTGGAAACACCATATATTTT.

The chain uses TRBV7-2 and TRBJ1-2; D is unresolved. V was cut by 9 bases and J by 0 bases, with 11 bases left in between. This CDR3 spans 13 amino acids. Germline CDR1 is SGHTA and CDR2 is FQGNSA. In DNA form, the CDR3 reads TGTGCCAGTACAAGCGGCCCTAACTATGGCTACACCTTC. Its translation is CASTSGPNYGYTF.

J is TRBJ2-1 and V is TRBV11-2; D gene uncertain. The CDR3 contains 15 residues. V lost 5 bases, J lost 3 bases, and 14 bases lay in between. Germline V gene sequence: CDR1 SGHAT, CDR2 FQNNGV. CDR3: CASSRIAGDYNEQFF. In DNA, the CDR3 is TGTGCCAGCAGCCGAATAGCCGGAGACTACAATGAGCAGTTCTTC.

This clonotype was recorded at least ten times. The chain uses TRBV4-1 and TRBJ2-1; TRBD2 aligns across 9 bases. The germline V gene has CDR1 MGHRA and CDR2 YSYEKL. The CDR3 runs 14 residues. Trimming at V came to 1 base and at J to 7 bases, leaving 2 bases not matched to a gene. CDR3 coding DNA: TGCGCCAGCAGCCAAGTTAGCGGGGGAAATGAGCAGTTCTTC. This gives the protein CASSQVSGGNEQFF.

The chain employs TRBV6-6 and TRBJ1-5; D uncertain. V lost 6 bases, J lost 6 bases, and 12 bases lay in between. The CDR3 covers 13 residues. From germline, CDR1 is MNHNY and CDR2 SVGAGI (reference sequence). CDR3 in DNA: TGTGCCAGCAGAGGAGGGAGTGGTCAGCCCCAGCATTTT. This translates into CASRGGSGQPQHF.

The chain uses TRBV5-4 and TRBJ1-6, with D unclear. Germline V gene sequence: CDR1 SGHNT, CDR2 YYREEE (reference sequence). The V end was cut by 1 base, the J end by 6 bases, with 8 bases between. CDR3 size: 14 residues. CDR3 in DNA: TGTGCCAGCAGCTTGTGGGCAGTTAATTCACCCCTCCACTTT. It codes for CASSLWAVNSPLHF.

The rearrangement uses TRBV7-8 and TRBJ1-6; D uncertain. The V gene lost 0 bases and the J gene lost 4 bases, with 16 bases spanning the gap. The CDR3 spans 18 residues. Germline CDR1 and CDR2: SGHVS and FQNEAQ. The CDR3 protein is CASSLARYLDPYNSPLHF. CDR3 in DNA: TGTGCCAGCAGCTTAGCCCGCTATCTGGACCCATATAATTCACCCCTCCACTTT.

This clonotype was counted at least ten times. V usage is TRBV12-3 or TRBV12-4 and J usage is TRBJ1-2; TRBD1 matches at 7 bases. Trimming removed 0 bases from V and 6 bases from J; junction bases left unmatched: 4. This CDR3 spans 14 amino acids. The CDR3 DNA reads TGTGCCAGCAGTTTAGCGCGGAGGGGGCATGGCTACACCTTC. This codes for CASSLARRGHGYTF.

This clonotype ranks as medium-sized. The chain has TRBV20-1 and TRBJ2-5; perhaps D is TRBD1 or TRBD2 (5 bases each). Germline V gene sequence: CDR1 DFQATT, CDR2 SNEGSKA (reference sequence). The ends were cut back, 5 bases at V and 5 bases at J, with 12 bases in the middle. The CDR3 spans 12 residues. The CDR3 sequence: CSARPGTETQYF. CDR3 nucleotides: TGCAGTGCTCGGCCGGGGACGGAGACCCAGTACTTC.

The sample holds many counts of this clonotype. The chain employs TRBV5-1 and TRBJ1-6, with TRBD1 matching 11 bases. This CDR3 comprises 17 residues. The germline CDR1 and CDR2 sequences are SGHRS and YFSETQ. V shed 4 bases and J 9 bases; nucleotides not matched to a gene: 12. This CDR3 is CASSVQYGQGARSPLHF. In nucleotides, the CDR3 is TGCGCCAGCAGCGTACAATACGGACAGGGGGCGCGTTCACCCCTCCACTTT.

The chain is built from TRBV4-1 and TRBJ1-1; possible D gene TRBD1, 6 bases. Germline V gives CDR1 MGHRA, CDR2 YSYEKL. This CDR3 is built from 17 residues. V gave up 4 bases and J gave up 4 bases, with 22 bases separating them. The CDR3, as DNA: TGCGCCAGCAGCCTAGATCAATTGGGGGCGAGTTTCACTGAAGCTTTCTTT. Protein product: CASSLDQLGASFTEAFF.

This sequence joins TRBV11-2 and TRBJ2-5; D not certain. Between the trimmed V and J ends, which lost 4 bases and 2 bases, there was a span of 11 bases. Germline CDR1 reads SGHAT; CDR2 reads FQNNGV. There are 14 residues in the CDR3. As DNA, the CDR3 is TGTGCCAGCAGCTCCACGTGGCAGCAAGAGACCCAGTACTTC. Translated: CASSSTWQQETQYF.

The V call is TRBV4-3, the J call TRBJ2-7; TRBD2 might be the D (6 bases). The germline V gene encodes CDR1 LGHNA and CDR2 YSLEER. CDR3 length: 15 amino acids. The V and J ends lost 6 bases and 7 bases respectively, with 22 bases between them. CDR3 protein: CASRPTFGGASEQYF. For the CDR3, the DNA is TGCGCCAGCAGACCTACCTTCGGAGGGGCGTCTGAGCAGTACTTC.

There are many counts of this clonotype. This chain joins TRBV12-3 or TRBV12-4 and TRBJ2-7, with 7 positions matching TRBD1. V gave up 6 bases and J gave up 2 bases; unmatched junction bases: 7. The CDR3 loop spans 14 amino acids. DNA for the CDR3: TGTGCCAGCAGCCCTACAGGGGACCCCTACGAGCAGTACTTC. Translated: CASSPTGDPYEQYF.

This clonotype came up many times. This sequence joins TRBV25-1 and TRBJ1-2, with TRBD1 as a possible D gene (5 bases). CDR1 is MGHDK and CDR2 is SYGVNS in the germline V gene. CDR3 length equals 13 residues. Trimming stripped 1 base from V and 5 bases from J, with 8 bases between. CDR3 residues: CASSESGKYGYTF. CDR3 nucleotides: TGTGCCAGCAGTGAATCAGGGAAGTATGGCTACACCTTC.